These 30 T cell receptor beta chains originate from one sample sequenced in a study of tumor-infiltrating lymphocytes in primary liver carcinoma (dated by TCRdb to 2017 to 2019). This sample was sequenced with an Illumina HiSeq 2500. TCRbeta-specific cDNA was reverse-transcribed from around 0.45 ug total RNA using a constant-region primer and ProtoScript II reverse transcriptase. TCRbeta libraries were built with three nested multiplex PCR rounds, a slightly modified ARM-PCR procedure. Multiplex TRBV1-TRBV30 forward primers and a Cbeta reverse primer were used in the first two PCR rounds, each of which was run for roughly 9 cycles. Clones were called with MiXCR by TCRdb after fastp trimmed the public reads at Q25, and only in-frame beta chains were retained. Every entry covers one CDR3 protein and lists the most common genes and DNA from its rows. The table for this sample lists 95,000 to 150,000 distinct CDR3 sequences; 60% to 70% of them were counted only once. 9.3% of the sample belongs to the ten largest clones.

Total RNA and DNA were co-extracted without cell sorting from roughly 20-30 mg of bulk tissue using the AllPrep DNA/RNA mini kit. Material for sequencing was liver tumor tissue from sampling region 1. The cell subset or site label for this specimen denotes: tumor region T1, superior pole. These receptors originate from an older woman with primary liver carcinoma and hepatitis B virus infection.

As concerns this clonotype: A much larger clone differs by one base, so this may be a read error. CDR3 protein: CSVGTGTSGRLHEQYF. For the CDR3, the DNA is TGCAGCGTTGGTACTGGGACTAGCGGGAGACTCCACGAGCAGTACTTC. This chain joins TRBV29-1 and TRBJ2-7, with 14 nucleotides matching TRBD2. Per germline, CDR1 SQVTM and CDR2 ANQGSEA. Germline trimming cut 4 bases from V and 5 bases from J; bases unmatched to any gene: 10. The CDR3 extends over 16 amino acids.

As regards this clonotype: An end of the junction differs from the germline gene, which may be a read error. The chain recombines TRBV11-1 with TRBJ2-1; 7 nucleotides match TRBD2. This CDR3 is built from 17 residues. CDR1 is SGHAT, CDR2 FQDESV, per germline (reference sequence). The CDR3 nucleotides are TGTGCCAGCGGCTTAGCGGCTACTAGCGTGAACTTCAATGAGCAGTTCTTC. Protein sequence: CASGLAATSVNFNEQFF. The whole variable domain, remainder taken from reference TRBV11-1 and TRBJ2-1, is EAEVAQSPRYKITEKSQAVAFWCDPISGHATLYWYRQILGQGPELLVQFQDESVVDDSQLPKDRFSAERLKGVDSTLKIQPAELGDSAMYLCASGLAATSVNFNEQFFGPGTRLTVL.

This clonotype was counted at least ten times. The chain recombines TRBV11-2 with TRBJ2-1, with D possibly TRBD2 on 7 matching bases. Germline V CDR1 and CDR2: SGHAT, FQNNGV. The V gene lost 5 bases and the J gene lost 8 bases, with 22 bases spanning the gap. The CDR3 sequence is 16 residues long. The CDR3 nucleotides read TGTGCCAGCAGCCGAAGAAGGGGGGGCAGGGTGGATGAGCAGTTCTTC. Amino acid sequence: CASSRRRGGRVDEQFF.

Remarks on this clonotype: A much larger clonotype is one base distant, so this may be a read error. This chain joins TRBV4-1 and TRBJ2-1, with a tentative D call TRBD1 (5 bases). CDR1 and CDR2 (germline): MGHRA, YSYEKL. The CDR3 spans 12 residues. Deletions cut 7 bases from V and 7 bases from J, with 11 bases between. In DNA form, the CDR3 reads TGCGCCAGCAACCCAGGGTGGAATGAGCAGTTCTTC. It yields the protein CASNPGWNEQFF.

As for this clonotype: This may come from a read error, since a much larger clone is one base off. The V gene is TRBV6-6, the J gene TRBJ2-2; 14 nucleotides agree with TRBD2. Losses at the gene ends were 9 bases for V and 5 bases for J; bases not matched to a gene: 11. CDR3 length: 17 residues. CDR1 MNHNY and CDR2 SVGAGI come from the germline V gene (reference sequence). The CDR3 DNA is TGTGCCAGGAACCCGGGACTAGCGGGAGCCAAAACCGGGGAGCTGTTTTTT. Translating gives CARNPGLAGAKTGELFF.

Many counts were recorded for this clonotype. This CDR3 reads CASTTRGTYNEQFF. The CDR3 nucleotides are TGTGCCAGCACGACAAGAGGGACCTACAATGAGCAGTTCTTC. The chain carries TRBV6-2 or TRBV6-3 and TRBJ2-1, with D possibly TRBD2 on 5 matching bases. The V gene's germline CDR1 is MNHEY and CDR2 SVGEGT. V lost 7 bases and J 2 bases, leaving 12 bases between the germline ends. The CDR3 runs to 14 residues.

About this clonotype itself: An end of the junction differs from the germline gene, which may be a read error. The chain combines TRBV11-2 with TRBJ1-3; D is possibly TRBD1 (5 bases). Looked up from germline, CDR1 is SGHAT and CDR2 is FQNNGV. The CDR3 extends over 17 amino acids. The CDR3 coding sequence is TGCGCCAGCAGCTTAAACCCACAGGCCGGGCGCGGAAACACCATATATTTT. Translated, it gives CASSLNPQAGRGNTIYF.

Comments on this clonotype: It may be a read error: a sequence one base away is much more abundant. This chain uses TRBV6-1 with TRBJ2-1; D might be TRBD2 (6 bases). The CDR3 is 16 amino acids. Germline CDR1 is MNHNS and CDR2 is SASEGT. The CDR3 sequence: CASNLRAGTSYNDQFF. The CDR3 bases are TGTGCCAGCAACCTTCGGGCGGGGACCTCCTACAATGATCAGTTCTTC.

This clonotype has more than one count but fewer than ten. J is TRBJ2-2 and V is TRBV7-8; the match to TRBD1 covers 8 bases. Germline assignment: CDR1 SGHVS and CDR2 FQNEAQ. Unmatched junction bases numbered 12, after V lost 2 bases and J lost 7 bases. The CDR3 contains 17 residues. CDR3 DNA sequence: TGTGCCAGCAGCTTAACGATTGTTACAGGGGGGAACGGGGAGCTGTTTTTT. This codes for CASSLTIVTGGNGELFF.

On this clonotype: Compared with germline, one end of the junction differs, possibly owing to a read error. The chain employs TRBV6-1 and TRBJ2-5, with D possibly TRBD1 on 5 matching bases. This CDR3 contains 14 residues. From germline, CDR1 is MNHNS and CDR2 SASEGT. CDR3 amino acids: CASSKGLGQQTLYF. CDR3 nucleotide sequence: TGTGCCAGCAGTAAGGGGCTCGGGCAACAGACCCTGTACTTC.

This clonotype was found many times. The rearrangement uses TRBV6-1 and TRBJ2-1; D uncertain. The CDR3 spans 15 residues. Germline-derived CDR1 and CDR2 are MNHNS and SASEGT. Trimming pared 2 bases from V and 8 bases from J, leaving 16 bases between. CDR3 sequence: CASSESRPPWDEQFF. CDR3 nucleotides: TGTGCCAGCAGTGAATCCCGGCCCCCCTGGGATGAGCAGTTCTTC.

Regarding this clonotype: An end of the junction does not agree with germline; a read error may underlie this. V and J are TRBV5-1 and TRBJ2-7; D ambiguous. The CDR3 is 13 residues long. The V gene's germline CDR1 is SGHRS and CDR2 YFSETQ. The CDR3 DNA follows: TGCGCCAACAGCCCCAGCACTGGCTACGAGCAGTACTTC. It codes for CANSPSTGYEQYF.

The J gene is TRBJ2-3, the V gene TRBV7-8; D unresolved. Germline CDR1 and CDR2: SGHVS and FQNEAQ. The germline V and J ends were trimmed by 0 bases and 1 base, with 5 bases remaining between them. CDR3 size: 14 residues. The CDR3 loop reads CASSLAWGTDTQYF. Here the CDR3 DNA reads TGTGCCAGCAGCTTAGCCTGGGGCACAGATACGCAGTATTTT.

About this clonotype: At one of its ends the junction is not consistent with the germline gene, which may arise from a read error. The chain couples TRBV4-1 to TRBJ2-5, with 7 nucleotides matching TRBD2. The CDR3 is 17 amino acids. CDR1 and CDR2 from the germline V gene are MGHRA and YSYEKL. The CDR3 nucleotides read TGCGCCAGCAGCCAAGAAGGCACGGGAGGCCATCAAGAGATCCAGTACTTC. Translating it yields CASSQEGTGGHQEIQYF.

This rearrangement joins TRBV28 to TRBJ2-3, with D maybe TRBD2 (5 bases). The CDR3 sequence is 16 residues long. Germline lookup yields CDR1 MDHEN and CDR2 SYDVKM. The ends were cut back, 3 bases at V and 7 bases at J, with 20 bases in the middle. Here the CDR3 reads CASSLLRRAQEYTQYF. DNA for the CDR3: TGTGCCAGCAGTTTGTTGAGGCGGGCCCAAGAGTATACGCAGTATTTT.

Points on this clonotype: Sequence at one end of the junction differs from germline and may be a read error. The V gene is TRBV11-2, the J gene TRBJ2-3; perhaps TRBD2 as D (5 bases). This CDR3 is built from 14 residues. Per germline, CDR1 SGHAT and CDR2 FQNNGV. The CDR3 protein is CVSGDRTSTDTQYF. CDR3 DNA sequence: TGTGTCAGCGGCGACCGGACTAGCACAGATACGCAGTATTTT.

This clonotype came up a few times. Mismatch with germline at one junction end may stem from a read error. This chain links TRBV6-2 or TRBV6-3 with TRBJ2-7; D unclear. CDR3 size: 14 residues. Per the germline V gene, CDR1 is MNHEY and CDR2 is SVGEGT. The CDR3 DNA follows: TGTGCCAGCAGTTACGGCACGGGCCCCTACGAGCGGTACTTC. Amino acid sequence: CASSYGTGPYERYF.

This clonotype was seen ten or more times. The rearrangement uses TRBV29-1 and TRBJ2-2; possibly TRBD1 for D (6 bases). Germline loops: CDR1 SQVTM, CDR2 ANQGSEA. The CDR3 spans 13 residues. Trimming removed 7 bases at V and 3 bases at J, with 12 bases between. This chain's CDR3 is CSGGHPDTGELFF. In nucleotides, the CDR3 is TGCAGCGGGGGACACCCAGACACCGGGGAGCTGTTTTTT.

The chain is built from TRBV7-9 and TRBJ1-4; no clear D. V dropped 3 bases and J dropped 8 bases, with 16 bases sitting between them. The germline CDR1 and CDR2 sequences are SEHNR and FQNEAQ (reference sequence). The CDR3 is 15 amino acids. CDR3 residues: CASSFWTQFGEKLFF. Here the CDR3 DNA reads TGTGCCAGCAGCTTCTGGACCCAATTCGGAGAAAAACTGTTTTTT.

A word on this clonotype: The CDR3 end shows no conserved phenylalanine or tryptophan, and so a read error is likely. The chain combines TRBV29-1 with TRBJ1-2; D is uncertain. Germline V gene lookup returns CDR1 SQVTM and CDR2 ANQGSEA. This CDR3 has 16 amino acids. CDR3 DNA sequence: TGCAGCGTTGAAATTCTTAACCTAGCTCAAGACTATGGTTACACCCTC. It yields the protein CSVEILNLAQDYGYTL.

Concerning this clonotype itself: Lacking the conserved final phenylalanine or tryptophan, this CDR3 likely reflects a read error. J is TRBJ2-1 and V is TRBV11-2; D is undetermined. The CDR3 loop spans 15 amino acids. CDR1 and CDR2 (germline): SGHAT, FQNNGV. In DNA form, the CDR3 reads TGTGCCAGCAGTTTAGCCCCCTCAGCATACAATGAGCAGTTCTTA. This encodes CASSLAPSAYNEQFL.

The chain combines TRBV28 with TRBJ2-1; 8 bases are a match to TRBD2. CDR3 length equals 16 residues. In germline, CDR1 is MDHEN, CDR2 SYDVKM. Germline trimming cut 6 bases from V and 0 bases from J; bases unmatched to any gene: 7. CDR3 loop: CASRGGSGASYNEQFF. The CDR3 DNA sequence: TGTGCCAGCAGGGGGGGTAGCGGGGCCTCCTACAATGAGCAGTTCTTC.

This clonotype was seen ten or more times. V gene TRBV6-5 combines with J gene TRBJ2-7, with a weak D call TRBD2 (5 bases). The germline CDR1 and CDR2 sequences are MNHEY and SVGAGI. The germline V and J ends were trimmed by 6 bases and 4 bases, with 10 bases remaining between them. The CDR3 is made up of 12 amino acids. The CDR3 bases are TGTGCCAGCAGCAACCCGGGGTACGAGCAGTACTTC. Its protein product is CASSNPGYEQYF.

The V call is TRBV11-2, the J call TRBJ2-5; no clear D gene. This CDR3 is 16 amino acids long. Germline values: CDR1 SGHAT, CDR2 FQNNGV. V lost 3 bases, J lost 7 bases, and 21 bases lay in between. The CDR3 region has the DNA TGTGCCAGCAGCTTGGGAATTGGTTATCCAGGAGTGACCCAGTACTTC. It specifies CASSLGIGYPGVTQYF. The whole variable domain, remainder taken from reference TRBV11-2 and TRBJ2-5, is EAGVAQSPRYKIIEKRQSVAFWCNPISGHATLYWYQQILGQGPKLLIQFQNNGVVDDSQLPKDRFSAERLKGVDSTLKIQPAKLEDSAVYLCASSLGIGYPGVTQYFGPGTRLLVL.

Details on this clonotype: One end of the junction fails to match germline, which may point to a read error. The chain joins TRBV11-2 to TRBJ2-1, with 7 bases matching TRBD1. Germline-derived CDR1 and CDR2 are SGHAT and FQNNGV. This CDR3 contains 15 residues. The chain's CDR3 is CASSSPVGGYSEQFF. The CDR3 coding sequence is TGTGCCAGCAGCTCGCCGGTAGGGGGCTACAGTGAGCAGTTCTTC.

A note on this clonotype: The junction departs from germline at one end; a sequencing error may be responsible. CDR3 in DNA: TGTGCCAGCAGGAGCTGCAGCTCCTACAATGAACAGTTCTTC. Protein: CASRSCSSYNEQFF. The chain joins TRBV11-1 to TRBJ2-1; D is unresolved. CDR3 length: 14 residues. The germline gives CDR1 SGHAT, CDR2 FQDESV (reference sequence). The variable domain in full, completed from reference TRBV11-1 and TRBJ2-1, reads EAEVAQSPRYKITEKSQAVAFWCDPISGHATLYWYRQILGQGPELLVQFQDESVVDDSQLPKDRFSAERLKGVDSTLKIQPAELGDSAMYLCASRSCSSYNEQFFGPGTRLTVL.

As to this clonotype: Compared with germline, one end of the junction differs, possibly owing to a read error. J is TRBJ1-1 and V is TRBV29-1; D is undetermined. The CDR3 runs to 11 residues. Germline CDR1 reads SQVTM; CDR2 reads ANQGSEA. This CDR3 reads CSFGREVEAFF. The CDR3 region has the DNA TGCAGCTTCGGCCGGGAGGTTGAAGCTTTCTTC.

The genes are TRBV30 and TRBJ2-1; a possible D gene is TRBD2 (6 bases). The V end was cut by 0 bases, the J end by 9 bases, with 15 bases between. CDR1 and CDR2 (germline): GTSNPN, SVGIG (reference sequence). This CDR3 comprises 14 residues. The CDR3 is CAWSVTGDSGEQFF. In DNA, the CDR3 is TGTGCCTGGAGTGTAACGGGGGACTCGGGTGAGCAGTTCTTC.

The table lists this clonotype with many counts. V usage is TRBV11-3 and J usage is TRBJ1-2; D gene uncertain. Trimming removed 5 bases at V and 3 bases at J, with 13 bases between. Germline V lookup: CDR1 SGHNT, CDR2 YENEEA. The CDR3 has 14 amino acids. The CDR3 loop reads CASSPGPRDYGYTF. DNA for the CDR3: TGTGCCAGCAGCCCTGGGCCTCGGGACTATGGCTACACCTTC.

This clonotype was detected a few times. The V and J genes are TRBV5-1 and TRBJ2-1; 8 nucleotides match TRBD2. Trimming at V came to 3 bases and at J to 6 bases, leaving 5 bases not matched to a gene. Germline CDR1 reads SGHRS; CDR2 reads YFSETQ. This CDR3 comprises 14 residues. The CDR3 region has the DNA TGCGCCAGCAGCTCCGGGCTAGCGGGCAATGAGCAGTTCTTC. This encodes CASSSGLAGNEQFF.